The TCR beta chain under discussion was sequenced for a study of molecular identifiers for immune sequencing clone quantification. Trimming shortened V by 3 bases and J by 5 bases, and 21 bases separated the two germline ends. Germline loops: CDR1 SGHNT, CDR2 YYREEE (reference sequence). The CDR3 spans 16 residues. This clonotype was picked up a small number of times. The authors built bulk TCR libraries by previously described methods with listed TCR primers. From the PCR reads, TCRdb called clonotypes with MiXCR, one entry per CDR3 protein. The sample shows some 320,000 distinct CDR3 sequences, under 25% of them seen only once.

The sequencing sample was made of naive CD8+ T cells from blood, with Jurkat cell RNA spiked in. Subset defined: FACS-sorted CD8+CD4-CCR7+CD45RA+ naive T cells. The chain is built from TRBV5-4 and TRBJ2-7, with D perhaps matching TRBD2 (6 bases). The sequence was obtained from a human donor in good health. Some libraries in this study had Jurkat cell RNA spiked in. CDR3 in DNA: TGTGCCAGCAGCTCTCCAGGATGGCGTAGCGGCAACGAGCAGTACTTC. This codes for CASSSPGWRSGNEQYF. The full variable domain, rest sourced from reference TRBV5-4 and TRBJ2-7, is ETGVTQSPTHLIKTRGQQVTLRCSSQSGHNTVSWYQQALGQGPQFIFQYYREEENGRGNFPPRFSGLQFPNYSSELNVNALELDDSALYLCASSSPGWRSGNEQYFGPGTRLTVT.